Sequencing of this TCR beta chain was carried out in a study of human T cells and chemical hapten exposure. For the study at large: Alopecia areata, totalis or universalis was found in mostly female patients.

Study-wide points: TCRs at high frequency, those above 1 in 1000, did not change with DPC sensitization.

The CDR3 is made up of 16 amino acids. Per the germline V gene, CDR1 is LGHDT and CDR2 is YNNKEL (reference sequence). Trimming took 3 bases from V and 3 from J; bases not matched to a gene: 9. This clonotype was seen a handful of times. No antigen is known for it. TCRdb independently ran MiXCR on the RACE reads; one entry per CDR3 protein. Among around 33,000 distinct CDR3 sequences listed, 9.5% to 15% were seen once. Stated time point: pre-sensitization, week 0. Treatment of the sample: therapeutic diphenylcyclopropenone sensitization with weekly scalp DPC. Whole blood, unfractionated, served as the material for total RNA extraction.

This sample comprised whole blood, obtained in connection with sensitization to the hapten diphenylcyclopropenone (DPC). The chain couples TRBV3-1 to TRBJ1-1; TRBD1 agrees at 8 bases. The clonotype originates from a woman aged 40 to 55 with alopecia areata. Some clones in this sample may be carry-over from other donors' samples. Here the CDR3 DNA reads TGTGCCAGCAGCCACCTATCCGGGACAGGAGACACTGAAGCTTTCTTT. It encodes CASSHLSGTGDTEAFF.